This entry features one T cell receptor beta chain sequence. Its specificity is not known. The data stem from a study of T cell responses to AZD1222 COVID-19 vaccine. Points from the study as a whole: Following two doses of AZD1222, Spike-specific TCR breadth and depth rose. Spike was spanned by vaccine-associated CD4 TCRs, with dominance at 160-218 and 743-854. Seropositive at baseline were only a handful of AZD1222 recipients. Nearly half of unique spike-specific TCRs reportedly avoided B.1.351 and B.1.1.7 mutated regions.

V lost 8 bases, J lost 0 bases, and 11 bases lay in between. The CDR3 is made up of 13 amino acids. Germline lookup yields CDR1 LNHDA and CDR2 SQIVND (reference sequence). Generated by immunoSEQ multiplex PCR, the TCRdb table keeps only in-frame clones and is missing some. Here the sample spans roughly 190,000 clones, roughly 92% being singletons. This chain uses TRBV19 with TRBJ2-7, with D unresolved. The source of this sequence is an adult in good health. This specimen was peripheral blood, taken on day 0 of AZD1222 vaccination. The CDR3 reads CASVGPISYEQYF. CDR3 bases: TGTGCCAGTGTTGGACCGATCTCCTACGAGCAGTACTTC.